This section outlines one TCR beta chain sequence together with its context. The antigen remains undetermined. CDR1 is SEHNR, CDR2 FQNEAQ, per germline (reference sequence). CDR3 length: 14 residues. Trimming took off 5 bases at V and 1 base at J, with 10 bases between the two ends. The data belong to a study of cytomegalovirus exposure and HLA in healthy donors. Study-wide context: Earlier results showed 90 million to 130 million unique TCR beta sequences derived from 150 million to 200 million T cells.

Study findings and constraints: Many donors carried some public TCRs, although rarity characterized most TCR sequences. Later findings reportedly placed an Asian-associated ancestry cluster below the approximately 670-donor mean for N-insertions.

60 Vbeta and 13 Jbeta primers were used in PCR. The protocol was immunoSEQ multiplex PCR, while the TCRdb copy is restricted to in-frame clones and leaves out a portion. The sample holds about 200,000 clones, approximately 86% seen once. The material sequenced was PBMCs. J is TRBJ2-3 and V is TRBV7-9; D call uncertain. The sequence derives from a woman in her thirties in good health and CMV-seronegative. The CDR3: CASSLSMGTDTQYF. DNA for the CDR3: TGTGCCAGCAGCCTTAGTATGGGCACAGATACGCAGTATTTT.